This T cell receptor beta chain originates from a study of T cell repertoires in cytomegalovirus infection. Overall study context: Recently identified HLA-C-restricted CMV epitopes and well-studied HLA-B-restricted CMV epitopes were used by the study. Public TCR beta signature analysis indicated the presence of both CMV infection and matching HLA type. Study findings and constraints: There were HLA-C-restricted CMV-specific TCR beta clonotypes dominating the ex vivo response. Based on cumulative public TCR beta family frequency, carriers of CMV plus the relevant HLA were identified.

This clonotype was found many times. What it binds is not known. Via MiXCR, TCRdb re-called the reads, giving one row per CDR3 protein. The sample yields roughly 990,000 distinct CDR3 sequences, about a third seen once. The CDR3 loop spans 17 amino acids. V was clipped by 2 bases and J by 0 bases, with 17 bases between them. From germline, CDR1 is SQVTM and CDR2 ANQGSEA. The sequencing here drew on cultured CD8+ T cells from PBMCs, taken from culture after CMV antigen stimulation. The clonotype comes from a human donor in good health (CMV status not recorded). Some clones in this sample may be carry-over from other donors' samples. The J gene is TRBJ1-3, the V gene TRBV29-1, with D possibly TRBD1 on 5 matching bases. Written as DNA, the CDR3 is TGCAGCGTTGAATTGGGGGACTTACAACTCTCTGGAAACACCATATATTTT. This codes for CSVELGDLQLSGNTIYF. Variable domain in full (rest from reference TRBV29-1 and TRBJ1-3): SAVISQKPSRDICQRGTSLTIQCQVDSQVTMMFWYRQQPGQSLTLIATANQGSEATYESGFVIDKFPISRPNLTFSTLTVSNMSPEDSSIYLCSVELGDLQLSGNTIYFGEGSWLTVV.